This T cell receptor beta chain was identified during a study of blood T cell repertoires in COVID-19. Across the whole study: Sources were T cells, B-cell-depleted T cells, or PBMCs; the material itself was cDNA or gDNA.

The CDR3 runs 15 residues. V lost 3 bases and J lost 4, with 15 bases in between. CDR1 is KGHSH, CDR2 LQKENI, per germline. Per the authors' pipeline: The authors estimated nucleated cell counts from reference gene primer amplification. Repertoires were generated with immunoSEQ multiplex PCR, while TCRdb's copy carries only in-frame clones and drops some. V and J calls and clone size are given by that table; D and trimming were obtained from the DNA. The table has roughly 100,000 clones, about nine tenths seen once. This chain joins TRBV18 and TRBJ1-2, with a weak D call TRBD1 (5 bases). The material sequenced was peripheral blood. This clonotype was sampled from a man younger than 30 with acute or convalescent COVID-19. As DNA, the CDR3 is TGTGCCAGCTCACCGGGTAGGGGCGGCGGCTATGGCTACACCTTC. Its protein is CASSPGRGGGYGYTF.